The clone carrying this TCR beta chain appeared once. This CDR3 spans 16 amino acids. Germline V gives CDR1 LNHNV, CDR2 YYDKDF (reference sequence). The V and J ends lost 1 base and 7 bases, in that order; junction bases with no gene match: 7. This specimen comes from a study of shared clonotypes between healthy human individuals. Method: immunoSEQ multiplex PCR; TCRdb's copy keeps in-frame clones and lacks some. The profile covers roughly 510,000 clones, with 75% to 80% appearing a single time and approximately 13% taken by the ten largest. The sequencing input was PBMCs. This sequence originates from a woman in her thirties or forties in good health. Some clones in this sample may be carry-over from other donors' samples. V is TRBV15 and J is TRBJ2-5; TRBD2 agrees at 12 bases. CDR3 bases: TGTGCCACCAGCAGAGCCCACGGACTAGCGGGAACGACCCAGTACTTC. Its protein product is CATSRAHGLAGTTQYF.